This TCR beta chain was sequenced for a study of T cells expressing NK-cell markers. In the study overall: Sequencing covered eight donors, seven HCMV-seropositive and one seronegative. Whole-study results and caveats: Researchers report these clonotypes also headed the CD3+CD56-NKG2C+ fraction in several donors. The study found dominant NKG2C+ clonotypes at roughly 1.0-7.5% of CD8+ T cells in 5 or 6 donors.

As the method of synthesis, 5'RACE template switching with UMIs yielded TCR beta cDNA. TCRdb processed the 5' RACE reads again and assigns one entry to each CDR3 protein, with no DNA. The listing records 150,000 to 170,000 distinct CDR3 sequences. The CDR3 consists of 16 residues. The germline V gene encodes CDR1 SGHNT and CDR2 YENEEA. Of note for this clonotype: The antigen is unknown.

The source of this sequence is a woman between 50 and 59 years old in good health. Input material: blood T cells: a sorted CD56 or NKG2C T cell subset, CD4+ or CD8+ T cells, or bulk PBMC T cells (not recorded which). The chain couples TRBV11-3 to TRBJ2-7; TCRdb proposes TRBD1, but this gene call is untestable without DNA. The CDR3 sequence is CASSRSTGGSPLEQYF.